The T cell receptor (beta chain) under discussion was sequenced for a study of blood T cell repertoires in COVID-19. Germline V lookup: CDR1 KGHSH, CDR2 LQKENI. V lost 3 bases to trimming and J lost 5 bases, with 11 bases between them. This CDR3 comprises 13 residues. As processed by the authors: Reference gene primer amplification gave nucleated cell count estimates. This table comes from immunoSEQ multiplex PCR, and its TCRdb copy is limited to in-frame clones, with some not included. The V and J calls and the clone size are those of that table, but D and trimming were determined from the DNA. In the table there are some 110,000 clones, more than 60% of which are singletons.

The TCR was taken from a man aged 45-65 years with acute or convalescent COVID-19. The V and J genes are TRBV18 and TRBJ2-7; weak D call: TRBD1 (5 bases). Sequencing used peripheral blood. Here the CDR3 reads CASSPQGVNEQYF. CDR3 DNA: TGTGCCAGCTCACCGCAAGGGGTTAACGAGCAGTACTTC.